This TCR beta chain was sequenced during a study of control samples from healthy donors and cancer patients. V was shortened by 2 bases and J by 6 bases, with 17 bases between the two germline ends. The CDR3 extends over 15 amino acids. Per germline, CDR1 SGHTA and CDR2 FQGNSA. Using immunoSEQ multiplex PCR, the repertoire was profiled, and TCRdb retains in-frame clones only, with some absent. This sample has 150,000 or so clones, with 85% to 95% found just once. This sequence originates from a woman aged 40 to 49 in good health. The rearrangement links TRBV7-2 to TRBJ2-7; D may correspond to TRBD1 or TRBD2 (6 bases each). The sequenced sample consisted of blood. CDR3 residues: CASSLPGARSREQYF. The CDR3 bases are TGTGCCAGCAGCTTACCGGGGGCGCGTTCGCGCGAGCAGTACTTC.